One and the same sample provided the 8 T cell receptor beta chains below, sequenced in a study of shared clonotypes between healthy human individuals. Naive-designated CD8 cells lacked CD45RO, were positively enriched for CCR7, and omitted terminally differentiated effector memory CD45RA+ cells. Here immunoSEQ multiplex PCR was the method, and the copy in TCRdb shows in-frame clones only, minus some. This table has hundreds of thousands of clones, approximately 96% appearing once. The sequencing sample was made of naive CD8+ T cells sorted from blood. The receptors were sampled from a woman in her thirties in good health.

CDR3 sequence reads: CASSIAGTGNTEAFF. CDR3 coding DNA: TGTGCCAGCAGCATCGCCGGGACGGGGAACACTGAAGCTTTCTTT. The V and J genes are TRBV7-9 and TRBJ1-1; possibly TRBD1 for D (5 bases). V dropped 5 bases and J dropped 1 base, with 14 bases sitting between them. This CDR3 is built from 15 residues. The germline V gene has CDR1 SEHNR and CDR2 FQNEAQ (reference sequence).

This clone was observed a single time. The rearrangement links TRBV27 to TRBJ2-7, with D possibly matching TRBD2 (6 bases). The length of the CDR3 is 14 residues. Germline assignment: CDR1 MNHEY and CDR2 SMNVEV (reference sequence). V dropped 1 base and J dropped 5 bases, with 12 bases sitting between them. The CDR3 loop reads CASSLYLSGHEQYF. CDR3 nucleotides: TGTGCCAGCAGTTTATACTTAAGCGGGCACGAGCAGTACTTC.

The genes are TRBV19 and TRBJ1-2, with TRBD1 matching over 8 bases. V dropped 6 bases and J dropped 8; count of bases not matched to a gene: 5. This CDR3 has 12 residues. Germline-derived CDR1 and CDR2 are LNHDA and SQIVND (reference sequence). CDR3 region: CASSPTGDGYTF. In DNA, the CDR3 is TGTGCCAGTAGCCCGACAGGGGACGGCTACACCTTC.

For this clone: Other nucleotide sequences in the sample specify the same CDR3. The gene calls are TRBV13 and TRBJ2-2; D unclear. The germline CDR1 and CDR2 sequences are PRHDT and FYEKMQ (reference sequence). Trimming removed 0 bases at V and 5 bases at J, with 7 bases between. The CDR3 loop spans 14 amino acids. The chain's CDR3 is CASSLGAGTGELFF. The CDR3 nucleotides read TGTGCCAGCAGCTTAGGTGCTGGAACCGGGGAGCTGTTTTTT.

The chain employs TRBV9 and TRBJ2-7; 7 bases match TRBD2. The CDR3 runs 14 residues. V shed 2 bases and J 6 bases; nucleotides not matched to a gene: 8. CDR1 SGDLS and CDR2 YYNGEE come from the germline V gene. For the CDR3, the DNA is TGTGCCAGCAGCGTTTCGGGAGGTTTCTCCGAGCAGTACTTC. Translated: CASSVSGGFSEQYF.

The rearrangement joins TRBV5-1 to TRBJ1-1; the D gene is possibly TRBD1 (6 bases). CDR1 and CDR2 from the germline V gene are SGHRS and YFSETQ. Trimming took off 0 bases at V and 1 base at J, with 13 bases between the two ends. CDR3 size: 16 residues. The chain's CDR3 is CASSLEGGVTNTEAFF. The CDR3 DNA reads TGCGCCAGCAGCTTGGAGGGGGGTGTGACGAACACTGAAGCTTTCTTT. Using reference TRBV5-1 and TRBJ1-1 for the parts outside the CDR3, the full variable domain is KAGVTQTPRYLIKTRGQQVTLSCSPISGHRSVSWYQQTPGQGLQFLFEYFSETQRNKGNFPGRFSGRQFSNSRSEMNVSTLELGDSALYLCASSLEGGVTNTEAFFGQGTRLTVV.

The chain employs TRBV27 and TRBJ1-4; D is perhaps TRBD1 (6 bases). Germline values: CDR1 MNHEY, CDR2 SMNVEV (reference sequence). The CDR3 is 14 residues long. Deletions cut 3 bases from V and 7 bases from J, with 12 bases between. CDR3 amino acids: CASSFGGQSEKLFF. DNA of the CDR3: TGTGCCAGCAGTTTCGGGGGGCAGAGTGAAAAACTGTTTTTT.

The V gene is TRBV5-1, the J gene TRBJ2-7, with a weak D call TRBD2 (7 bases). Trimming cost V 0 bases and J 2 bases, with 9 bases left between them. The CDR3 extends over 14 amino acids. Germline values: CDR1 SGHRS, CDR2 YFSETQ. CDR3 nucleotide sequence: TGCGCCAGCAGCTTGGCCGGGGGGCCCTACGAGCAGTACTTC. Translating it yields CASSLAGGPYEQYF. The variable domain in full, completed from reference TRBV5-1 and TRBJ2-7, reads KAGVTQTPRYLIKTRGQQVTLSCSPISGHRSVSWYQQTPGQGLQFLFEYFSETQRNKGNFPGRFSGRQFSNSRSEMNVSTLELGDSALYLCASSLAGGPYEQYFGPGTRLTVT.